This T cell receptor (beta chain) is drawn from a study of response to subunit inactivated influenza vaccine. Trimming removed 7 bases from V and 8 bases from J, with 21 bases in between. The CDR3 runs to 15 residues. CDR1 is MRHNA and CDR2 is SNTAGT in the germline V gene. Study findings and constraints: The authors suggested that few new T cells are recruited per seasonal influenza vaccination.

In the case of this clonotype: The antigen is not known.

TCRdb passed the RT-PCR reads through MiXCR, listing each CDR3 protein once. This sample carries a few hundred thousand distinct CDR3 sequences, 13% to 15% of them seen once, and the ten largest clones take more than 9.5%. This receptor was obtained from a man aged 50 to 60 who received an inactivated influenza vaccine. The chain uses TRBV6-4 and TRBJ2-1; tentatively, D is TRBD1 (5 bases). This specimen was PBMCs from blood, taken 11 to 12 days after vaccination. Here the CDR3 DNA reads TGTGCCAGCAAGCGACAGTTTGGGGTCCTGGATGAGCAGTTCTTC. It translates to CASKRQFGVLDEQFF.